The source of this TCR beta chain is a study of metastatic and nonmetastatic thyroid tumors. Study in general: Repertoire comparison spanned blood and tumor or nodule tissue of malignant and benign thyroid patients.

General study findings and limits: Benign nodules were reported to have significantly lower TCR beta diversity than malignant thyroid tumors, in blood and tumor.

This clone is termed medium-sized (0.01 to 0.1%). Antigen unknown. Germline V gene data show CDR1 as GTSNPN and CDR2 as SVGIG (reference sequence). V lost 4 bases and J lost 2; bases outside the gene matches: 8. The length of the CDR3 is 17 residues. Patients were all untreated before their thyroid surgery. Per the authors' pipeline: The authors used CDR3 differences across clinicopathological groups to build a distant-metastasis classifier for papillary thyroid cancer. TCRdb re-processed the PCR reads through MiXCR. V and J calls and clone size were set by TCRdb, not the authors. Counted here are 12,000 or so clones, about 34% occurring once; the ten biggest clones make up about 12%.

The sequenced sample was tumor tissue. The rearrangement joins TRBV30 to TRBJ2-6; TRBD2 matches at 10 bases. The clonotype originates from a male donor with papillary thyroid cancer or a benign thyroid nodule (not recorded which). Some clones in this sample may be carry-over from other donors' samples. This CDR3 is CAWKSSGRRTGANVLTF. CDR3 nucleotide sequence: TGTGCCTGGAAATCTAGCGGGAGACGAACTGGGGCCAACGTCCTGACTTTC.